This T cell receptor (beta chain) is from a study of cytomegalovirus exposure and HLA in healthy donors (dated by TCRdb to about 2017). Describing the broader study: An earlier analysis of approximately 640 of the donors reported 250 to 300 Gb of sequence data and 100 million to 130 million unique TCR beta sequences from about 180 million T cells. Around 330 gigabases of sequencing data and 75 million to 85 million unique TCR sequences made up an early release that covered 500 to 650 HLA-typed donors. The T cell repertoires of 550 to 850 subjects were profiled by immunosequencing and related to cytomegalovirus serostatus. A handful of DR-DQ haplotypes were treated as single units for association and clustering because of strong linkage in the cohort. Among about 400 genotyped donors of the cohort, an average of approximately 240,000 unique TCR beta nucleotide sequences was sequenced per donor, of which about 19% were non-productive. A later genetic analysis took genome-wide SNP genotypes for about three fifths of the 666 donors and used that subset as a discovery cohort. Every repertoire in the discovery cohort had been generated on one and the same sequencing platform. Rather than using new phenotypic data, the later analysis identified candidate immune exposures from TCR beta sequences and from how often those sequences occurred across donors. To study patterns of TCR occurrence, a later analysis re-analyzed previously published TCR beta repertoires from 700 or so donors and added high-resolution HLA genotyping. A separate validation cohort of roughly 130 different subjects was used in addition to the roughly 700-subject first cohort. The study aimed to test whether cataloging public T cell receptors could reveal signatures of past pathogen exposure. HLA typing covered class I and class II loci at four-digit resolution. High-throughput TCR immunosequencing, statistical association of individual TCRs with disease status, and machine learning were combined to predict cytomegalovirus infection status. An earlier analysis of about 600 of the donors used high-throughput TCR beta sequencing to judge whether each TCR beta V gene segment behaved as functional or pseudogenic. Typing coverage differed by locus: A, B, C, DRB1 and DQB1 were typed in roughly 620-630 donors, DQA1 in about 510, DPA1 in roughly 590, and DPB1 in approximately 450. Alongside the repertoire data, information on donor age, sex, ethnicity and CMV serostatus was compiled. Of the 300 to 500 genotyped donors, 65% to 90% were placed in the genetic ancestry cluster associated with self-reported Caucasian donors. The full study reports these points: A further reported finding was that TCR beta sequences accurately predicted the HLA-A and HLA-B alleles for most subjects in the first cohort. Compared with the roughly 670-donor mean, donors in an Asian-associated ancestry cluster had fewer N-insertions in productive TCRs, according to a later genetic analysis. At a false discovery rate of 0.05, a later analysis linked 16,000 or so TCR beta sequences to specific HLA alleles. Some IMGT-functional V segments, including TRBV6-2 and TRBV6-3, could not be distinguished by the 87-base-pair reads and were therefore excluded. The authors suggested that the approach could potentially be extended to other disease states and immunological phenotypes. Presence/absence analyses assumed roughly uniform sequencing depth across donors, an assumption that may not hold. Across donors, most TCR sequences were observed very rarely, whereas some public TCRs were present in many individuals. Because HLA typing was missing for some donors at each locus, association tests included only the typed subset. This cohort had only TCR beta chains sequenced, and the lack of alpha or paired-chain data limited which features could be detected. In a later analysis, TCR association rates were found to vary across HLA loci, with the most associated TCRs seen for DRB1 alleles and the fewest for HLA-C alleles. Cytomegalovirus status was reported to be diagnosed by the classifier with high specificity and sensitivity in both the original and validation cohorts. CMV serostatus was the only immune exposure information available for the cohort. Strong co-occurrence of HLA alleles, especially DR and DQ, made assigning TCR associations to individual alleles difficult. In the study, some 160 TCR beta chains were listed as associated with cytomegalovirus. A later analysis found that HLA-associated TCR beta chains were more clonally expanded and had lower generation probabilities than equally common non-associated chains. In an earlier analysis of about 550 of the donors, most TCR beta V segments were observed in productive rearrangements about 90% or about 30% of the time, broadly matching IMGT annotations. A later genetic analysis associated a missense DCLRE1C variant with V-gene and J-gene trimming of TCR beta chains, and an independent cohort replicated the association. Over 15 rarely observed V segments, including chromosome 9 orphons, were excluded from the earlier analysis of approximately 600 of the donors because counts were too low. A few of the identified cytomegalovirus-associated TCR beta chains were confirmed in vitro to be specific for cytomegalovirus antigens. A cluster of highly shared sequence variants was judged likely to be a technical artifact of the sequencing pipeline. Most CMV-associated TCR beta chains appeared to be HLA-restricted in a later analysis, and the HLA associations seemed to be driven largely by CMV exposure. According to a later analysis, parvovirus B19, influenza, CMV and Epstein-Barr virus appeared linked to several top co-occurrence clusters. Linkage disequilibrium might explain the correlated functional status among segregating V segments, but an unknown experimental factor could not be ruled out.

About this clone: Its antigen is unknown. Qualities for individual bases were not recorded, and no much larger clone is one base off.

The library was made by the immunoSEQ multiplex PCR assay. The multiplex PCR relied on a mix of 60 forward primers for TCR Vbeta segments and 13 reverse primers for TCR Jbeta segments. Amplification of the CDR3 region of rearranged TCR beta genes was performed with a multiplex PCR assay on genomic DNA. The Illumina HiSeq System was used to sequence the amplified TCR beta libraries as 87-base-pair reads. As for how the authors treated the data: Across the 500 to 750 repertoires, a later analysis counted tens of millions of unique TCR beta chains, around 10 million of which were shared by at least two donors. Raw reads were error-corrected and collapsed into unique sequences with a nearest-neighbor algorithm that merged closely related sequences to remove PCR and sequencing errors. V, D and J gene segments were assigned by aligning CDR3 sequences to IMGT reference sequences. For a sequence to be retained, a match of at least six nucleotides was required to both a V gene segment and a J gene segment. A rearrangement was called productive if the CDR3 had no stop codons and remained in frame with V and J, and every other rearrangement was called non-productive. CDR3 was defined according to IMGT convention as the region running from the second conserved V-encoded cysteine to the conserved J-encoded phenylalanine. Sequences without an unambiguous match to a single V gene segment were excluded from the earlier analysis of a few hundred of the donors. In an earlier analysis of some 590 of the donors, a V segment was called functional when productive rearrangements were above 56.7%, and segregating when the standard deviation between donors exceeded 5%. A statistical classification framework was built for diagnosing cytomegalovirus status from the catalog of TCR beta chain sequences. V and J gene assignment, in a later analysis, came from comparing TCR nucleotide sequences with IMGT/GENE-DB human TR gene sequences. A later analysis assigned CDR3 sequences and most-parsimonious VDJ recombination scenarios with the TCRdist pipeline. In a later analysis, each TCR beta chain was defined by its CDR3 amino acid sequence together with its V-gene family, and reads lacking a unique V-gene family were excluded. A later analysis removed nearly 600 highly shared, low-generation-probability nucleotide sequences to deal with suspected cross-contamination and a sequencing artifact. In a later analysis, a clonal expansion index was calculated for each public chain from normalized within-repertoire ranks of inferred template counts. In a later analysis, generation probabilities were computed with a VDJ recombination model fitted to out-of-frame rearrangements, and the resulting probabilities were checked against IGoR. Hypergeometric tests were used in a later analysis to score TCR-TCR, TCR-HLA and TCR-CMV co-occurrence, with a repertoire-size bias correction applied to the TCR pairs. A later analysis estimated false discovery rates by permuting HLA or CMV assignments 20 times. In a later analysis, co-occurring TCRs were grouped with DBSCAN, and TCRdist sequence similarity was added when clustering was performed within HLA-allele-positive subsets. Repertoires with fewer than 30,000 or more than 120,000 public chains were left out of co-occurrence clustering, as were about 5 repertoires with anomalous nucleotide sharing. Drawn from immuneACCESS, this table holds only the in-frame rearrangements with V and J called that TCRdb kept. Clones are partly lost; checked studies trace under half to an unresolved V gene and leave the rest unexplained. D and trimming come from the DNA, and the V and J calls and clone size come from that table. This sample has about 190,000 clones in its table, and over 70% of those were observed once. The ten largest account for roughly 1.6% of the sample.

The cohort was made up of 666 healthy bone marrow donors. At the time of sampling, every cohort member was nominally healthy, though immune exposures that went unrecorded were likely present. The donor was CMV seronegative and was included in the group of around 320 seronegative cohort members. Every donor gave a peripheral blood sample, and the peripheral blood mononuclear cells from that sample were used for TCR beta sequencing. The Qiagen DNeasy Blood Extraction Kit was used to extract genomic DNA from the blood cell samples. Reading the germline V gene gives CDR1 SGHVS and CDR2 FNYEAQ. The CDR3 runs 15 amino acids, cysteine and phenylalanine included. Here the CDR3 DNA is all that survives: 45 bases in frame from base 1. V loses 5 bases of germline sequence and J loses 4 bases, and the interval between the two ends is 12 bases.

In this chain, TRBV7-6 is recombined with TRBJ2-6; a tentative D call is TRBD1 (6 bases match). Sample: PBMCs. This sequence originates from a woman aged 18-29 years in good health and CMV-seronegative. The DNA reads as follows: TGTGCCAGCAGCCAAACAGGGTCAGGGGCCAACGTCCTGACTTTC. It translates to CASSQTGSGANVLTF.